A single sample is the source of the 2 T cell receptor beta chains below, sequenced in a study of OX40 agonist ivuxolimab in advanced cancers. The library was prepared using the immunoSEQ multiplex PCR assay. What TCRdb holds here is the immuneACCESS table cut down to in-frame rearrangements. Part of the clones is not present; checked against another copy, under half of the missing clones reflect an unresolved V gene, and the others are unexplained. The sample has some 70,000 clones on record, about 92% of them singletons. Of the sample, more than 1% falls within the top ten clones. The material was CD4+ or CD8+ T cells sorted from blood, obtained in a trial of the OX40 agonist ivuxolimab. These receptors were obtained from an adult with an advanced solid tumor such as melanoma, head and neck, liver or kidney cancer.

This clone was seen a few times. V and J are TRBV2 and TRBJ1-6, with no clear D. Germline V gives CDR1 SNHLY, CDR2 FYNNEI. With 8 bases removed from V and 5 bases from J, the gap between germline ends came to 16 bases. The CDR3 spans 15 residues. CDR3 in amino acids: CASSLQAGDNSPLHF. The CDR3 coding sequence is TGTGCCAGCTCCCTCCAGGCAGGCGATAATTCACCCCTCCACTTT.

CDR3 DNA sequence: TGTGCCAGCAGCGCGACAGAAATTAACTATGGCTACACCTTC. This translates into CASSATEINYGYTF. The chain is built from TRBV9 and TRBJ1-2, with TRBD1 as a possible D gene (5 bases). V was trimmed by 3 bases and J by 1 base, leaving 10 bases between them. Germline V gene data show CDR1 as SGDLS and CDR2 as YYNGEE. There are 14 residues in the CDR3.